This TCR beta chain was identified in a study of T cells in Graves' hyperthyroidism and ophthalmopathy. Study outcomes and limitations: Model output signaled ophthalmopathy a median approximately six months ahead of onset.

Graves' hyperthyroidism is called stable when ophthalmopathy does not progress within 18 months. These patients, aged 18 to 65, had recently diagnosed hyperthyroidism lasting under 2 months. About 9.4 ml fresh peripheral blood yielded the PBMCs. As for this clonotype: Its specificity is not known.

RNA transcripts yielded amplified TCR beta CDR3 regions. Primed by the HTBI set, a first-round RT-PCR was run on the TCR CDR3. TCRdb reprocessed the multiplex PCR reads via MiXCR and lists one record per CDR3 protein. This sample yields roughly 100,000 distinct CDR3 sequences, of which roughly 49% are seen a single time; around 29% belongs to the top ten. V dropped 1 base and J dropped 5; count of bases not matched to a gene: 6. This CDR3 has 15 residues. From germline, CDR1 is SEHNR and CDR2 FQNEAQ (reference sequence). This chain joins TRBV7-9 and TRBJ1-2; TRBD1 agrees at 8 bases. What was sequenced was blood. This TCR derives from a woman aged 40 to 49 with Graves' hyperthyroidism. DNA of the CDR3: TGTGCCAGCAGCTTAGGCGGGACAGGAGATTATGGCTACACCTTC. Its translation: CASSLGGTGDYGYTF.